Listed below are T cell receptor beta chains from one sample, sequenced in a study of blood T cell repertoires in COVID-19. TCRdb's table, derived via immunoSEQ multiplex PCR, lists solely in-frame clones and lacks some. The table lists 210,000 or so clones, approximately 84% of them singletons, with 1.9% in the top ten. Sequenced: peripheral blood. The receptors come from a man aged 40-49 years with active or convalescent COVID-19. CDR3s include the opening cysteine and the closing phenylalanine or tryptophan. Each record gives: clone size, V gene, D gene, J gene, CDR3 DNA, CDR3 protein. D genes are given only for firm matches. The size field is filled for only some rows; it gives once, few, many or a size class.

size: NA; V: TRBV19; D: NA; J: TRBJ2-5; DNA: TGTGCCAGTAGTATTGGGCTCCAAGAGACCCAGTACTTC; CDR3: CASSIGLQETQYF
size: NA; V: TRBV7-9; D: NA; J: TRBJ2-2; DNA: TGTGCCAGCAGCTTAGTGGGGCCAGAGAACACCGGGGAGCTGTTTTTT; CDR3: CASSLVGPENTGELFF
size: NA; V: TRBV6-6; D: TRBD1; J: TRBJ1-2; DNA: TGTGCCAGCAGTTACTCCGGGACAGGGGCGAGTGGCTACACCTTC; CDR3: CASSYSGTGASGYTF
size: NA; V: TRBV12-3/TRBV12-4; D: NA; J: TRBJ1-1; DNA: TGTGCCAGCACTACAGACAGGACTGAAGCTTTCTTT; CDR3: CASTTDRTEAFF
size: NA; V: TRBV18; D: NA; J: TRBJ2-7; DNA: TGTGCCAGCCTTGAGGGGGCTGCGGGAGGATCCTACGAGCAGTACTTC; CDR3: CASLEGAAGGSYEQYF
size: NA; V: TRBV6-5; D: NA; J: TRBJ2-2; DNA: TGTGCCAGCACCCCTAGAGGCACCGGGGAGCTGTTTTTT; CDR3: CASTPRGTGELFF
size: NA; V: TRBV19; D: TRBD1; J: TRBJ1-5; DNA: TGTGCCAGTAGTTCCGATGGGACAGGCTCTATTAATCAGCCCCAGCATTTT; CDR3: CASSSDGTGSINQPQHF
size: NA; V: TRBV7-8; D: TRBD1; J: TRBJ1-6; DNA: TGTGCCAGCAGCTTCCAGACAGGGTCCTATAATTCACCCCTCCACTTT; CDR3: CASSFQTGSYNSPLHF
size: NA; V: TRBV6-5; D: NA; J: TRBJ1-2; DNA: TGTGCCAGCAGTCGGGAACTAGCTAACTATGGCTACACCTTC; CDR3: CASSRELANYGYTF
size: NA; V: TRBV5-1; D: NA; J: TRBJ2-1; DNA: TGCGCCAGCAGCTATGAGGTAGCCCCCTACAATGAGCAGTTCTTC; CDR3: CASSYEVAPYNEQFF
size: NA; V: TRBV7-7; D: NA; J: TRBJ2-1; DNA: TGTGCCAGCAGCTTAGCGCGGCTCGATGAGCAGTTCTTC; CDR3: CASSLARLDEQFF
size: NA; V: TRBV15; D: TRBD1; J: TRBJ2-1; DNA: TGTGCCACCAGCCCGGACAGGGGGGGTTACAATGAGCAGTTCTTC; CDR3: CATSPDRGGYNEQFF
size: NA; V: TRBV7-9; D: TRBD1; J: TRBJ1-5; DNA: TGTGCCAGCAGCTTTATCGGGACAGGGGATCAGCCCCAGCATTTT; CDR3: CASSFIGTGDQPQHF
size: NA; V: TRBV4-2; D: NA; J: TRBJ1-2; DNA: TGTGCCAGCAGCCGCGACAGGTACTATGGCTACACCTTC; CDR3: CASSRDRYYGYTF
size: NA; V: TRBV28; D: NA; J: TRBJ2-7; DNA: TGTGCCAGCAGTTTCCCCAGGGGAGGGTGGTACGAGCAGTACTTC; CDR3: CASSFPRGGWYEQYF
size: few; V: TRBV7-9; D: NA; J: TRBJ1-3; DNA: TGTGCCAGCAGCTCTGGGGGGATGGAAAACACCATATATTTT; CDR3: CASSSGGMENTIYF
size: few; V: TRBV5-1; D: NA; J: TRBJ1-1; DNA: TGCGCCAGCAGCTTGGGGGTTGGCGGAAGGACTGAAGCTTTCTTT; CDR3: CASSLGVGGRTEAFF
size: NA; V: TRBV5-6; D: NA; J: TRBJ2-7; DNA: TGTGCCAGCAGCCCAGGGGACCTCTACGAGCAGTACTTC; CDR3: CASSPGDLYEQYF
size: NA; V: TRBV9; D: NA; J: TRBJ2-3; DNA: TGTGCCAGCAGCGTAGAAGTGGGGGGAGGTACAGATACGCAGTATTTT; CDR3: CASSVEVGGGTDTQYF
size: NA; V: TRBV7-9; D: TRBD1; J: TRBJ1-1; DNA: TGTGCCAGCAGCTTAGGACAGGGGATTGGAGCTTTCTTT; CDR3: CASSLGQGIGAFF
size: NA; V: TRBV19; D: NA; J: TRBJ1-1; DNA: TGTGCCAGTAGTAGGAGTCTGAACACTGAAGCTTTCTTT; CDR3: CASSRSLNTEAFF
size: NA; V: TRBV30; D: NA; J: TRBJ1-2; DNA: TGTGCCTGGAGTGTCTTCGGGGGGTCCTATGGCTACACCTTC; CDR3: CAWSVFGGSYGYTF
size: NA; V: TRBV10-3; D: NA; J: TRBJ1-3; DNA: TGTGCCATCAGTGAATCCGTCGGAGCCCCCGCCATATATTTT; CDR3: CAISESVGAPAIYF
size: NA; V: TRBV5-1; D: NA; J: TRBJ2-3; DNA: TGCGCCAGCAGCTTGGGGCTAGTGGCAGATACGCAGTATTTT; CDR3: CASSLGLVADTQYF
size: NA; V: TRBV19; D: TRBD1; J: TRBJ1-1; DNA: TGTGCCAGTAGCCCAGGGGGAACGAACACTGAAGCTTTCTTT; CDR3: CASSPGGTNTEAFF
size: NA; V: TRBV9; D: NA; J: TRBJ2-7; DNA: TGTGCCAGCAGCCCCTGGGGCGGACGCTACGAGCAGTACTTC; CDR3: CASSPWGGRYEQYF
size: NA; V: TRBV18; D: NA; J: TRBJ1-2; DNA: TGTGCCAGCTCTTCCCGGACAGAAGTCTATTATGGCTACACCTTC; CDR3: CASSSRTEVYYGYTF
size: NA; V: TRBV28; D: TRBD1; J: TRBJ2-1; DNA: TGTGCCAGCAGTTTAGGGACAGGGCCCTACAATGAGCAGTTCTTC; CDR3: CASSLGTGPYNEQFF
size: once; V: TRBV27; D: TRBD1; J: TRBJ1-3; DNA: TGTGCCAGCACCTCAGGGGGCTCTGGAAACACCATATATTTT; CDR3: CASTSGGSGNTIYF